A single sample gave rise to the 31 T cell receptor beta chains below, sequenced in a study of T cells in Graves' hyperthyroidism and ophthalmopathy. Amplified regions were TCR beta CDR3 sequences from RNA transcripts. The HTBI primer set was used in a first-round RT-PCR of the TCR CDR3. One entry per CDR3 protein results from TCRdb running MiXCR on the multiplex PCR reads. Of 360,000 or so distinct CDR3 sequences in the sample, 15% to 20% were seen once. The sample consisted of blood. The receptors were gathered from a woman aged 40 to 50 with Graves' ophthalmopathy.

This clonotype occurred a few times. The V gene is TRBV28, the J gene TRBJ2-7, with a possible D match to TRBD2 (5 bases). Per the germline V gene, CDR1 is MDHEN and CDR2 is SYDVKM. CDR3 length: 15 residues. V was clipped by 4 bases and J by 3 bases, with 16 bases between them. For the CDR3, the DNA is TGTGCCAGCAGTTCCACTAGTGTGATGGGCTACGAGCAGTACTTC. Protein product: CASSSTSVMGYEQYF.

The V and J genes are TRBV28 and TRBJ2-2, with D possibly matching TRBD2 (5 bases). V lost 6 bases and J lost 1, with 12 bases in between. This CDR3 has 15 residues. The germline CDR1 and CDR2 sequences are MDHEN and SYDVKM. CDR3 sequence: CASRRLAGNTGELFF. DNA for the CDR3: TGTGCCAGCAGGCGACTGGCGGGGAACACCGGGGAGCTGTTTTTT.

CDR3 protein: CASSSPQWSTEAFF. The CDR3 DNA follows: TGTGCCAGCAGTAGCCCACAATGGTCCACTGAAGCTTTCTTT. The chain employs TRBV28 and TRBJ1-1; D not certain. CDR3 length: 14 amino acids. Trimming cost V 5 bases and J 4 bases, with 14 bases left between them. Germline CDR1 reads MDHEN; CDR2 reads SYDVKM.

This clonotype was seen repeatedly, ten times or more. The genes are TRBV2 and TRBJ2-7, with 8 bases fitting TRBD2. From germline, CDR1 is SNHLY and CDR2 FYNNEI. J was trimmed by 4 bases and V by 9 bases; bases with no gene match: 5. CDR3 length: 12 residues. The chain's CDR3 is CASKAGAYEQYF. The DNA of the CDR3 is TGTGCCAGTAAAGCGGGGGCGTACGAGCAGTACTTC.

This clonotype showed up many times. The chain has TRBV28 and TRBJ1-1; D is undetermined. The CDR3 covers 13 residues. The V end was cut by 7 bases, the J end by 7 bases, with 16 bases between. CDR1 and CDR2 from the germline V gene are MDHEN and SYDVKM. In nucleotides, the CDR3 is TGTGCCAGCAAACCCTATCGAGGAAGTGAAGCTTTCTTT. Translation gives CASKPYRGSEAFF.

The CDR3 sequence is CASSFTRTLGTEAFF. CDR3 nucleotide sequence: TGTGCCAGCAGTTTTACGAGGACACTGGGCACTGAAGCTTTCTTT. J is TRBJ1-1 and V is TRBV27, with D possibly TRBD1 on 5 matching bases. The V gene lost 3 bases and the J gene lost 4 bases, with 15 bases spanning the gap. Per the germline V gene, CDR1 is MNHEY and CDR2 is SMNVEV (reference sequence). This CDR3 spans 15 amino acids.

J is TRBJ1-5 and V is TRBV12-3 or TRBV12-4; the match to TRBD1 covers 9 bases. The V segment lost 6 bases and the J segment 7 bases; nucleotides outside the gene matches: 7. This CDR3 has 14 residues. The CDR3 loop is CASRGQGLGQPQHF. CDR3 nucleotides: TGTGCCAGCAGGGGACAGGGTCTCGGACAGCCCCAGCATTTT.

This clonotype was recorded a few times. The chain employs TRBV7-9 and TRBJ2-2, with unresolved D. Germline loops: CDR1 SEHNR, CDR2 FQNEAQ (reference sequence). Trimming cost V 3 bases and J 6 bases, with 11 bases left between them. The CDR3 totals 14 residues. CDR3 in DNA: TGTGCCAGCAGCTTGTATTGGGGTGCCGGGGAGCTGTTTTTT. It translates to CASSLYWGAGELFF.

There are many counts of this clonotype. The rearrangement joins TRBV10-3 to TRBJ2-7; TRBD2 might be the D (6 bases). Trimming left V 10 bases short and J 5 bases short, with 15 bases between. This CDR3 region has 12 residues. Germline lookup yields CDR1 ENHRY and CDR2 SYGVKD. CDR3: CATGVLGDEQYF. The CDR3 coding sequence is TGTGCCACGGGGGTTTTGGGTGACGAGCAGTACTTC.

This clonotype showed up many times. This sequence joins TRBV7-8 and TRBJ1-1; D not resolved. The CDR3 is made up of 14 amino acids. Per the germline V gene, CDR1 is SGHVS and CDR2 is FQNEAQ. V was trimmed by 6 bases and J by 0 bases, leaving 11 bases between them. Here the CDR3 reads CASRLAEMNTEAFF. In DNA form, the CDR3 reads TGTGCCAGCAGGCTGGCGGAAATGAACACTGAAGCTTTCTTT.

There are many counts of this clonotype. The chain recombines TRBV11-2 with TRBJ1-1; D is unclear. Germline lookup yields CDR1 SGHAT and CDR2 FQNNGV. The CDR3 extends over 13 amino acids. The ends were cut back, 2 bases at V and 4 bases at J, with 8 bases in the middle. CDR3 in amino acids: CASSLKLGTEAFF. CDR3 in DNA: TGTGCCAGCAGCTTAAAACTAGGCACTGAAGCTTTCTTT.

This clonotype was found many times. The V call is TRBV11-2, the J call TRBJ2-7; a weak D match, TRBD2 (7 bases). Germline V CDR1 and CDR2: SGHAT, FQNNGV. The length of the CDR3 is 15 residues. The ends were cut back, 4 bases at V and 0 bases at J, with 13 bases in the middle. CDR3 residues: CASSSLGGHSYEQYF. The CDR3 nucleotides read TGTGCCAGCAGCTCCCTCGGGGGGCACTCCTACGAGCAGTACTTC.

The chain joins TRBV12-3 or TRBV12-4 to TRBJ1-4; no clear D. V lost 7 bases and J lost 7, with 19 bases in between. The CDR3 is made up of 15 amino acids. Written as DNA, the CDR3 is TGTGCCAGCACAACCCTCGGCAGTGGATTTGAAAAACTGTTTTTT. Protein: CASTTLGSGFEKLFF.

V is TRBV20-1 and J is TRBJ1-2; no reliable D call. The V gene's germline CDR1 is DFQATT and CDR2 SNEGSKA (reference sequence). Trimming stripped 1 base from V and 0 bases from J, with 6 bases between. The CDR3 runs to 13 residues. CDR3 bases: TGCAGTGCTAGAGTTCATCCTAACTATGGCTACACCTTC. Its translation: CSARVHPNYGYTF.

This clonotype was picked up many times. The rearrangement links TRBV2 to TRBJ2-7; D gene unclear. The V end was cut by 8 bases, the J end by 3 bases, with 14 bases between. Looked up from germline, CDR1 is SNHLY and CDR2 is FYNNEI. The CDR3 length is 13 residues. The CDR3 sequence: CASGDLRIYEQYF. DNA for the CDR3: TGTGCCAGCGGCGACTTGCGGATCTACGAGCAGTACTTC.

The J gene is TRBJ2-2, the V gene TRBV4-3; TRBD1 matches 8 bases. The junction had 3 bases not matched to a gene; V was cut back by 2 bases and J by 7 bases. The CDR3 extends over 14 amino acids. Germline V gives CDR1 LGHNA, CDR2 YSLEER. CDR3 amino acids: CASSQSGGVGELFF. The DNA for the CDR3 is TGCGCCAGCAGCCAATCAGGGGGCGTCGGGGAGCTGTTTTTT.

This chain uses TRBV28 with TRBJ2-7, with D perhaps matching TRBD2 (6 bases). The CDR3 loop spans 13 amino acids. Deletions cut 7 bases from V and 3 bases from J, with 13 bases between. CDR1 MDHEN and CDR2 SYDVKM come from the germline V gene. CDR3 DNA: TGTGCCAGCACCTTTAGCGGAATCTACGAGCAGTACTTC. This gives the protein CASTFSGIYEQYF.

Remarks on this clonotype: Germline is not matched at one junction end, which may reflect a read error. The chain is built from TRBV12-3 or TRBV12-4 and TRBJ2-7, with unresolved D. The CDR3 runs to 13 residues. CDR3 protein: CASILETVYEQYF. The CDR3 DNA is TGTGCCAGCATTTTAGAGACGGTCTACGAGCAGTACTTC.

This clonotype was detected many times. CDR3 in DNA: TGTGCCAGCAGTTCGGGACTAGGGTTGTCCGAGCAGTACTTC. Protein product: CASSSGLGLSEQYF. The chain uses TRBV28 and TRBJ2-7; 8 bases are shared with TRBD2. V was pared by 4 bases and J by 6 bases, with 8 bases of the junction left unmatched. This CDR3 spans 14 amino acids. Germline V lookup: CDR1 MDHEN, CDR2 SYDVKM. Drawing the rest from reference TRBV28 and TRBJ2-7, the complete variable domain is DVKVTQSSRYLVKRTGEKVFLECVQDMDHENMFWYRQDPGLGLRLIYFSYDVKMKEKGDIPEGYSVSREKKERFSLILESASTNQTSMYLCASSSGLGLSEQYFGPGTRLTVT.

Many counts were recorded for this clonotype. The gene calls are TRBV20-1 and TRBJ2-7; the D gene is possibly TRBD1 (5 bases). This CDR3 has 14 amino acids. Germline V lookup: CDR1 DFQATT, CDR2 SNEGSKA (reference sequence). The V and J ends lost 1 base and 7 bases respectively, with 17 bases between them. The CDR3 loop reads CSARATDRSREQYF. The CDR3, as DNA: TGCAGTGCTAGAGCGACAGACAGATCCCGAGAGCAGTACTTC.

This clonotype appeared many times. This chain links TRBV12-3 or TRBV12-4 with TRBJ2-4; 9 nucleotides align to TRBD1. The CDR3 sequence is 15 residues long. V shed 4 bases and J 8 bases; nucleotides not matched to a gene: 9. CDR3 DNA: TGTGCCAGCAGTTCCTACGGGACAGGGATTGACATTCAGTACTTC. Protein product: CASSSYGTGIDIQYF.

This clonotype showed up many times. The chain has TRBV5-5 and TRBJ1-2; D uncertain. Germline CDR1 reads SGHKS; CDR2 reads YYEKEE (reference sequence). Trimming pared 4 bases from V and 4 bases from J, leaving 14 bases between. The CDR3 length is 14 residues. The chain's CDR3 is CASSRAPGLYGYTF. As DNA, the CDR3 is TGTGCCAGCAGCAGGGCCCCCGGGCTCTATGGCTACACCTTC.

The chain joins TRBV11-2 to TRBJ2-7; no definite D call. The V end was cut by 0 bases, the J end by 12 bases, with 12 bases between. The germline CDR1 and CDR2 sequences are SGHAT and FQNNGV. The CDR3 is made up of 12 amino acids. Here the CDR3 reads CASSLEVAPLYF. CDR3 nucleotide sequence: TGTGCCAGCAGCTTAGAGGTGGCGCCGTTGTACTTC. Using reference TRBV11-2 and TRBJ2-7 for the parts outside the CDR3, the full variable domain is EAGVAQSPRYKIIEKRQSVAFWCNPISGHATLYWYQQILGQGPKLLIQFQNNGVVDDSQLPKDRFSAERLKGVDSTLKIQPAKLEDSAVYLCASSLEVAPLYFGPGTRLTVT.

This clonotype has ten or more counts. The chain has TRBV12-3 or TRBV12-4 and TRBJ2-7; tentative D call: TRBD1 (6 bases). V was shortened by 5 bases and J by 3 bases, with 11 bases between the two germline ends. The CDR3 extends over 13 amino acids. In DNA, the CDR3 is TGTGCCAGCAGTCTCGGACAGAACTACGAGCAGTACTTC. It is translated as CASSLGQNYEQYF.

This clonotype occurred a few times. The genes are TRBV7-2 and TRBJ1-1, with D possibly TRBD1 on 5 matching bases. V shed 3 bases and J shed 10 bases, with 18 bases lying between them. The CDR3 is 14 amino acids. Germline V CDR1 and CDR2: SGHTA, FQGNSA. The CDR3 DNA sequence: TGTGCCAGCAGCTTTGGGACGGACCAAAGGGGAGCTTTCTTT. Protein: CASSFGTDQRGAFF.

This clonotype occurred once. The genes are TRBV6-1 and TRBJ2-7, with TRBD2 as a possible D gene (6 bases). The germline V gene has CDR1 MNHNS and CDR2 SASEGT. This CDR3 is built from 15 residues. Trimming took off 6 bases at V and 3 bases at J, with 18 bases between the two ends. The CDR3 loop is CASSQDQEGNYEQYF. CDR3 DNA sequence: TGTGCCAGCAGCCAAGATCAGGAGGGGAACTACGAGCAGTACTTC.

This clonotype has at least ten counts. The chain carries TRBV10-2 and TRBJ1-1, with D unclear. The V end was cut by 9 bases, the J end by 1 base, with 6 bases between. Germline V CDR1 and CDR2: WSHSY, SAAADI. The CDR3 runs 11 residues. As DNA, the CDR3 is TGCGCCAGTTCTGAGAACACTGAAGCTTTCTTT. Its translation is CASSENTEAFF.

J is TRBJ2-7 and V is TRBV3-1, with TRBD2 matching 11 bases. V lost 4 bases, J lost 6 bases, and 8 bases stayed unmatched. The length of the CDR3 is 15 residues. From germline, CDR1 is LGHDT and CDR2 YNNKEL (reference sequence). The CDR3 nucleotides read TGTGCCAGCAGCCTGAGGACTAGCGGGTCTCTCGAGCAGTACTTC. Translating it yields CASSLRTSGSLEQYF.

This clonotype was recorded at least ten times. The V gene is TRBV11-2, the J gene TRBJ1-3, with unresolved D. The CDR3 sequence is 18 residues long. Between the trimmed V and J ends, which lost 7 bases and 0 bases, there was a span of 22 bases. The germline CDR1 and CDR2 sequences are SGHAT and FQNNGV. CDR3 residues: CASTPRVDGLLSGNTIYF. The CDR3 nucleotides are TGTGCCAGCACCCCAAGAGTAGACGGCCTTCTCTCTGGAAACACCATATATTTT.

This clonotype was picked up many times. This chain links TRBV18 with TRBJ1-1; D uncertain. This CDR3 spans 14 amino acids. The V gene lost 2 bases and the J gene lost 0 bases, with 7 bases spanning the gap. Looked up from germline, CDR1 is KGHSH and CDR2 is LQKENI. As DNA, the CDR3 is TGTGCCAGCTCACCATCCGTTATGAACACTGAAGCTTTCTTT. Residues: CASSPSVMNTEAFF.

Ten or more counts support this clonotype. The chain uses TRBV27 and TRBJ1-2, with TRBD1 matching over 9 bases. Germline V gives CDR1 MNHEY, CDR2 SMNVEV (reference sequence). This CDR3 has 16 residues. After removal of 6 bases from V and 5 bases from J, the junction contained 13 bases not matched to a gene. Here the CDR3 reads CASSLSRGTGRYGYTF. The DNA of the CDR3 is TGTGCCAGCAGCCTCTCCCGCGGGACAGGGCGTTATGGCTACACCTTC.